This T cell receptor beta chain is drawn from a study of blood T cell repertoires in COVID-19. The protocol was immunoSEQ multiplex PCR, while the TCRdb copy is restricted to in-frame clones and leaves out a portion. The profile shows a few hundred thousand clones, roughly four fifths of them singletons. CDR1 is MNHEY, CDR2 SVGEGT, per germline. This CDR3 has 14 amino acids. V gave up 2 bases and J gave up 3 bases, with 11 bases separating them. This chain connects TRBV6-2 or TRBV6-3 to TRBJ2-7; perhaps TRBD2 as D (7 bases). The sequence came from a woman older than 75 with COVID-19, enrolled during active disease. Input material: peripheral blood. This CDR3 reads CASSYAGADYEQYF. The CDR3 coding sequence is TGTGCCAGCAGTTACGCGGGGGCCGACTACGAGCAGTACTTC.